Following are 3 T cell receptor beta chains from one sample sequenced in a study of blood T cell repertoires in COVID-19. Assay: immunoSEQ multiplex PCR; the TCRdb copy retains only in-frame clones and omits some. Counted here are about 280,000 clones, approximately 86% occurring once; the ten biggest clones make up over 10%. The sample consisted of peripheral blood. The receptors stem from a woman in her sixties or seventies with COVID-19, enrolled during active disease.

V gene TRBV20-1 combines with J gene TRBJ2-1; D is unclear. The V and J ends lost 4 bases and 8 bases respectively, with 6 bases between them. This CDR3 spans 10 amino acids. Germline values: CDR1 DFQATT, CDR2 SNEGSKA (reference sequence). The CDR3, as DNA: TGCAGTGCTAAGCGTGATGAGCAGTTCTTC. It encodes CSAKRDEQFF.

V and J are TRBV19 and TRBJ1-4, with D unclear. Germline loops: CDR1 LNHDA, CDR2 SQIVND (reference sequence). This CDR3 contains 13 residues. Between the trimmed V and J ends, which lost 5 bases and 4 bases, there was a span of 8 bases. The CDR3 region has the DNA TGTGCCAGTAGTGAGTGGAGTAATGAAAAACTGTTTTTT. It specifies CASSEWSNEKLFF.

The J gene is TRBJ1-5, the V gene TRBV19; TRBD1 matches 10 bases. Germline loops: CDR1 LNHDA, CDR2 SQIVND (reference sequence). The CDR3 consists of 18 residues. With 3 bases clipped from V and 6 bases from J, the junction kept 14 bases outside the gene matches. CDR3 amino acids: CASSITPGTGAGSQPQHF. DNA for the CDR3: TGTGCCAGTAGTATCACCCCCGGGACAGGGGCCGGGAGTCAGCCCCAGCATTTT.